This T cell receptor beta chain was documented in a study of T cell repertoires in cytomegalovirus infection. The CDR3 consists of 17 residues. From germline, CDR1 is SGHVS and CDR2 FQNEAQ. The J segment lost 1 base and the V segment lost 1 base, leaving 4 bases of the junction unmatched. This clonotype was seen a few times. MiXCR was run by TCRdb on the reads, yielding one entry per CDR3 protein. The table records around 740,000 distinct CDR3 sequences, approximately 40% of them present only once. This sequence originates from a human donor in good health (CMV status not recorded). Some clones in this sample may be carry-over from other donors' samples. Specimen: PBMCs. The gene calls are TRBV7-8 and TRBJ2-7, with TRBD2 matching 13 bases. CDR3 sequence: CASSLGTSGRRSYEQYF. CDR3 nucleotide sequence: TGTGCCAGCAGCTTAGGGACTAGCGGGAGACGGTCCTACGAGCAGTACTTC.